The 14 T cell receptor beta chains listed next were all sequenced from one sample in a study of control samples from healthy donors and cancer patients. Clones were read by immunoSEQ multiplex PCR, and TCRdb kept only the in-frame ones, dropping some. Of approximately 98,000 clones listed, approximately 82% are singletons. Source material: blood. The origin of the receptors is a man younger than 35 in good health.

V is TRBV2 and J is TRBJ1-6; no clear D gene. Looked up from germline, CDR1 is SNHLY and CDR2 is FYNNEI. The CDR3 has 15 residues. Trimming shortened V by 8 bases and J by 2 bases, and 13 bases separated the two germline ends. CDR3 in amino acids: CASFVEITYNSPLHF. CDR3 in DNA: TGTGCCAGCTTCGTCGAGATAACCTATAATTCACCCCTCCACTTT.

This clone occurred once. As DNA, the CDR3 is TGCGCCAGCAGTGTGGGTCACCACGCCCAAGAGACCCAGTACTTC. Protein product: CASSVGHHAQETQYF. This chain uses TRBV10-1 with TRBJ2-5; D is unclear. The CDR3 runs to 15 residues. V lost 4 bases, J lost 1 base, and 13 bases lay in between. Per germline, CDR1 WNHNN and CDR2 SYGVQD (reference sequence).

This clone came up once. The rearrangement links TRBV5-1 to TRBJ2-3; the match to TRBD2 covers 14 bases. From germline, CDR1 is SGHRS and CDR2 YFSETQ. The CDR3 sequence is 18 residues long. V dropped 6 bases and J dropped 6; count of bases not matched to a gene: 15. The CDR3 sequence is CASTTGLAGVLPTDTQYF. CDR3 coding DNA: TGCGCCAGCACAACGGGACTAGCGGGGGTCCTTCCGACCGATACGCAGTATTTT. Full variable domain (rest looked up from reference TRBV5-1 and TRBJ2-3): KAGVTQTPRYLIKTRGQQVTLSCSPISGHRSVSWYQQTPGQGLQFLFEYFSETQRNKGNFPGRFSGRQFSNSRSEMNVSTLELGDSALYLCASTTGLAGVLPTDTQYFGPGTRLTVL.

The sample holds a few counts of this clone. The genes are TRBV18 and TRBJ2-1; D not certain. Per the germline V gene, CDR1 is KGHSH and CDR2 is LQKENI. The CDR3 has 14 residues. V was shortened by 0 bases and J by 8 bases, with 11 bases between the two germline ends. The CDR3 spells CASSPPWPTHEQFF. The CDR3 region has the DNA TGTGCCAGCTCACCACCGTGGCCAACCCATGAGCAGTTCTTC.

This CDR3 is CAWTTGVNEKLFF. The CDR3 nucleotides read TGTGCCTGGACCACAGGGGTGAATGAAAAACTGTTTTTT. The rearrangement links TRBV30 to TRBJ1-4; 7 positions agree with TRBD1. This CDR3 has 13 residues. The germline gives CDR1 GTSNPN, CDR2 SVGIG (reference sequence). V dropped 4 bases and J dropped 5; count of bases not matched to a gene: 4.

V and J are TRBV27 and TRBJ1-6, with TRBD1 as a possible D gene (6 bases). The CDR3 consists of 18 residues. Germline CDR1 MNHEY, CDR2 SMNVEV (reference sequence). Deletions cut 3 bases from V and 0 bases from J, with 15 bases between. Written as DNA, the CDR3 is TGTGCCAGCAGTTTTCTCCAGGGGAAAAGCTCCTATAATTCACCCCTCCACTTT. Translation gives CASSFLQGKSSYNSPLHF.

The chain has TRBV24-1 and TRBJ1-1; D remains unclear. This CDR3 contains 14 residues. Germline-derived CDR1 and CDR2 are KGHDR and SFDVKD. The V end was cut by 2 bases, the J end by 2 bases, with 8 bases between. CDR3 loop: CATSDSLSNTEAFF. In DNA form, the CDR3 reads TGTGCCACCAGTGATTCTCTCTCAAACACTGAAGCTTTCTTT.

This clone was recorded once. The chain combines TRBV7-9 with TRBJ2-3, with D tentatively TRBD2 (6 bases). Germline lookup yields CDR1 SEHNR and CDR2 FQNEAQ (reference sequence). V was cut by 5 bases and J by 6 bases, with 15 bases left in between. CDR3 length: 14 amino acids. The CDR3 DNA follows: TGTGCCAGCAGCCCCGGCTCGACTAGTGATACGCAGTATTTT. Encoded protein: CASSPGSTSDTQYF.

This clone has more than one count but fewer than ten. The germline gene is not matched at one end of the junction; a read error may be the cause. The chain recombines TRBV7-7 with TRBJ2-5; perhaps D is TRBD1 or TRBD2 (6 bases each). The CDR3 is 14 amino acids. Germline V lookup: CDR1 SSHAT, CDR2 FNYEAQ (reference sequence). In nucleotides, the CDR3 is TGTGCTAGCAGCCCCGTTAGGGGGGCAGAGACCCAGTACTTC. Encoded protein: CASSPVRGAETQYF.

J is TRBJ1-1 and V is TRBV18; D is unresolved. This CDR3 spans 15 amino acids. Trimming removed 3 bases from V and 2 bases from J, with 13 bases in between. Germline-derived CDR1 and CDR2 are KGHSH and LQKENI. The CDR3 region is CASSPSGDPNTEAFF. The CDR3 bases are TGTGCCAGCTCACCTTCAGGAGACCCAAACACTGAAGCTTTCTTT.

A remark on this clone: A read error may explain this, as a much larger clone is one base away. The chain combines TRBV13 with TRBJ1-2; 9 positions match TRBD1. The CDR3 length is 15 residues. Germline CDR1 is PRHDT and CDR2 is FYEKMQ (reference sequence). V lost 1 base, J lost 2 bases, and 2 bases stayed unmatched. CDR3 amino acids: CASSLAGTGNYGYTF. CDR3 nucleotide sequence: TGTGCCAGCAGCTTAGCCGGGACAGGGAACTATGGCTACACCTTC.

This rearrangement joins TRBV12-5 to TRBJ1-2; no definite D call. V was shortened by 6 bases and J by 4 bases, with 15 bases between the two germline ends. Germline-derived CDR1 and CDR2 are LGHNT and FRNRAP. This CDR3 is 14 amino acids long. In nucleotides, the CDR3 is TGTGCTAGTGGGCCTAATGGCAGCCCCTATGGCTACACCTTC. Translation: CASGPNGSPYGYTF.

The chain combines TRBV19 with TRBJ1-2; a possible D gene is TRBD1 (5 bases). The V gene lost 11 bases and the J gene lost 8 bases, with 24 bases spanning the gap. The CDR3 loop spans 14 amino acids. Germline CDR1 LNHDA, CDR2 SQIVND (reference sequence). CDR3: CASRFKGANTGYTF. The CDR3 DNA reads TGTGCCTCCCGGTTCAAAGGGGCGAATACGGGCTACACCTTC.

J is TRBJ2-7 and V is TRBV5-6; a weak D match, TRBD2 (5 bases). Germline CDR1 SGHDT, CDR2 YYEEEE. CDR3 length equals 13 residues. V gave up 3 bases and J gave up 3 bases, with 10 bases separating them. The CDR3 sequence: CASSSGGGYEQYV. The CDR3 DNA reads TGTGCCAGCAGCTCTGGAGGCGGCTACGAGCAGTACGTC.